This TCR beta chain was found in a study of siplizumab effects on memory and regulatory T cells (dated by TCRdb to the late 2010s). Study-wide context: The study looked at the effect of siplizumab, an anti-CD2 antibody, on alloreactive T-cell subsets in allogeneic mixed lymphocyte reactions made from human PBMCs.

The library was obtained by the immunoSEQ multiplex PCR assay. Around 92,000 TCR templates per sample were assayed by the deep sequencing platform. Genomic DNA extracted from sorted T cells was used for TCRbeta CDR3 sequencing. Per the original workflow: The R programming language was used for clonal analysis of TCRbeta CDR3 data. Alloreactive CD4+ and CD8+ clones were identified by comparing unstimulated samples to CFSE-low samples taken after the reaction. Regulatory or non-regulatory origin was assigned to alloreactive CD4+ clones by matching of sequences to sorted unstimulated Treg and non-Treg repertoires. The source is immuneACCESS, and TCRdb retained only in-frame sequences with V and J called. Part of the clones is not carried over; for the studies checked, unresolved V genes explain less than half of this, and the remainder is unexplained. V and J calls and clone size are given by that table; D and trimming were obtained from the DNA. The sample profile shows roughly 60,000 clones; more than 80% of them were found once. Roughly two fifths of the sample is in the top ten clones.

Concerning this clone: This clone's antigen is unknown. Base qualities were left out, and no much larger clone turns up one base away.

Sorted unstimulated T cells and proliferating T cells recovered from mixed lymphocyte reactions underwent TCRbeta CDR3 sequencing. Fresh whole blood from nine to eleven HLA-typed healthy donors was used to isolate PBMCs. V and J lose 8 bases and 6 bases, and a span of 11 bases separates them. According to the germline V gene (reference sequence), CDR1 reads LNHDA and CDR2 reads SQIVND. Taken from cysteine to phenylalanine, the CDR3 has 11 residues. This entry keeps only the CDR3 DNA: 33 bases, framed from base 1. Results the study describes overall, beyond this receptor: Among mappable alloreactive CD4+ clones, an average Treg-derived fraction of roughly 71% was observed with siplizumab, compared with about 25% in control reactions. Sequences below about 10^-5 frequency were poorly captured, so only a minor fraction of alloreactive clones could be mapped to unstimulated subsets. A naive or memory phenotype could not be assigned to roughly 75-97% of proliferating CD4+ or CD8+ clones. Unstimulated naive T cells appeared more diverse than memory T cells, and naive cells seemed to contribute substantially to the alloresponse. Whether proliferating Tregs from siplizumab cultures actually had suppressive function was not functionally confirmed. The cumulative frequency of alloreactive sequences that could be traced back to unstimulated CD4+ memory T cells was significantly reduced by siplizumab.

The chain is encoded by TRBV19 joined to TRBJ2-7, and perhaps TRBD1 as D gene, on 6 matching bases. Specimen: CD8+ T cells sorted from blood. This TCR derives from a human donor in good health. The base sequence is TGTGCCAGTGGATTCAGGGGCGAGCAGTACTTC. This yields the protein CASGFRGEQYF.